The 3 T cell receptor beta chains presented below share a single source sample, sequenced in a study of response to subunit inactivated influenza vaccine. Each CDR3 protein is one row after TCRdb ran MiXCR on the RT-PCR reads. Altogether about 700,000 distinct CDR3 sequences are present, 11% to 15% being singletons, with the ten largest covering about 7.4%. The source material was PBMCs from blood, sampled around two weeks before vaccination. The receptors were gathered from a middle-aged man who received an inactivated influenza vaccine.

This clonotype was observed a few times. This rearrangement joins TRBV18 to TRBJ1-4, with no clear D. Germline loops: CDR1 KGHSH, CDR2 LQKENI. Trimming left V 3 bases short and J 2 bases short, with 7 bases between. The CDR3 length is 14 residues. The DNA for the CDR3 is TGTGCCAGCTCACCCCGTCATACTAATGAAAAACTGTTTTTT. Protein product: CASSPRHTNEKLFF.

This clonotype turned up a few times. V is TRBV29-1 and J is TRBJ2-1; 7 bases align to TRBD2. The J segment lost 1 base and the V segment lost 4 bases, leaving 4 bases of the junction unmatched. The V gene's germline CDR1 is SQVTM and CDR2 ANQGSEA. The CDR3 sequence is 14 residues long. CDR3 protein: CSVGKAGSYNEQFF. The CDR3 coding sequence is TGCAGCGTTGGAAAAGCGGGATCCTACAATGAGCAGTTCTTC.

The genes are TRBV20-1 and TRBJ1-6; no reliable D call. V gave up 5 bases and J gave up 7 bases, with 9 bases separating them. This CDR3 is built from 12 residues. CDR1 is DFQATT and CDR2 is SNEGSKA in the germline V gene (reference sequence). The CDR3 reads CSAQRQNSPLHF. The CDR3 DNA is TGCAGTGCTCAGAGACAAAATTCACCCCTCCACTTT.